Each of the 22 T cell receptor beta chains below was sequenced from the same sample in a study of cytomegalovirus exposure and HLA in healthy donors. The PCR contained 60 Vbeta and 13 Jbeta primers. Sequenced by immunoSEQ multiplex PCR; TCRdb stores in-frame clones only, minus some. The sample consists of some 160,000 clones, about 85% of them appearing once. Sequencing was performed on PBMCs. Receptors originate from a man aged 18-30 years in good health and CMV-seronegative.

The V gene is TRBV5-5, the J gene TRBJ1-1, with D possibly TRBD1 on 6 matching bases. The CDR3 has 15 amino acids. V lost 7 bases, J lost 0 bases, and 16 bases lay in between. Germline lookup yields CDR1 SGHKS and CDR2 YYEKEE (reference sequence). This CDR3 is CASAEGGTLNTEAFF. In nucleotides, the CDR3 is TGTGCCAGCGCTGAAGGGGGAACCTTGAACACTGAAGCTTTCTTT.

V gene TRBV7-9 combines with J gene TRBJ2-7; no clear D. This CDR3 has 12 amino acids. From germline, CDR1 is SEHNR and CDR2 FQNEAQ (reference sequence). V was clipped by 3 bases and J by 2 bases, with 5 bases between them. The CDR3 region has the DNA TGTGCCAGCAGCTTCGTCCCCTACGAGCAGTACTTC. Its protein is CASSFVPYEQYF.

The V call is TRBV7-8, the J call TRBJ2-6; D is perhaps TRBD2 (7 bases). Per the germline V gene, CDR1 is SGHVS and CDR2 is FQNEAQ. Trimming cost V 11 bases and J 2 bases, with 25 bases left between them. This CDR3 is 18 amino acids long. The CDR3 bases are TGTGCCGGAAAACCGGGGGGCGAGAAAGTACCTGGGGCCAACGTCCTGACTTTC. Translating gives CAGKPGGEKVPGANVLTF.

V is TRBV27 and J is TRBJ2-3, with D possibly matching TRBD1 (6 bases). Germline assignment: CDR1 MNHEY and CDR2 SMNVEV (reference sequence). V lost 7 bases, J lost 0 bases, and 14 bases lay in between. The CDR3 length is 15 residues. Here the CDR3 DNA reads TGTGCCAGCAACCAGAGACAGGCTAGCACAGATACGCAGTATTTT. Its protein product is CASNQRQASTDTQYF.

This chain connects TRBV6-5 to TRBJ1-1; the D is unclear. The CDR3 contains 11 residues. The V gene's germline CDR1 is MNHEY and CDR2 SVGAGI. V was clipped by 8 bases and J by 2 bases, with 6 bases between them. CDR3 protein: CASLGNTEAFF. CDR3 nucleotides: TGTGCCAGCCTCGGTAACACTGAAGCTTTCTTT.

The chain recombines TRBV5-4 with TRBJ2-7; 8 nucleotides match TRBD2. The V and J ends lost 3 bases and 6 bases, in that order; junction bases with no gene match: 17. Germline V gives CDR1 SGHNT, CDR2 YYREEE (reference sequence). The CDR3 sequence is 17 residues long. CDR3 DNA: TGTGCCAGCAGCTCCAGAGCCGGGACTAGTTTGGGGCTCGAGCAGTACTTC. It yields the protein CASSSRAGTSLGLEQYF.

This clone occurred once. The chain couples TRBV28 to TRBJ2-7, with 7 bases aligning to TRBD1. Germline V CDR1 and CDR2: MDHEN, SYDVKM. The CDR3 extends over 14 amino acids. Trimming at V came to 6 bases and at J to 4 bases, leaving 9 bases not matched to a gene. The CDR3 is CASRPGDSRYEQYF. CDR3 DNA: TGTGCCAGCAGACCAGGGGACAGCCGGTACGAGCAGTACTTC.

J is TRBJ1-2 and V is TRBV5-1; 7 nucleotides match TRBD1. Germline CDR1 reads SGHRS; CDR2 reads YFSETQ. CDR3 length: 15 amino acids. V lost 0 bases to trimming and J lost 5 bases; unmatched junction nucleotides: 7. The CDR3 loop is CASSLEAGGTYGYTF. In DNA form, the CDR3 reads TGCGCCAGCAGCTTGGAAGCAGGGGGGACATATGGCTACACCTTC.

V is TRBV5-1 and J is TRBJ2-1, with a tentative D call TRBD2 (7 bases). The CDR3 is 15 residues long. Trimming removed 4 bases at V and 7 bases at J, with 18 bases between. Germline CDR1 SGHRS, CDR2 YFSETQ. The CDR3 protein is CASSLWGGLGNEQFF. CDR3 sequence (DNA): TGCGCCAGCAGCCTATGGGGGGGCCTGGGGAATGAGCAGTTCTTC.

The CDR3, as DNA: TGCAGCGTGACCCTCGGAGGGGGCAACTATGGCTACACCTTC. This codes for CSVTLGGGNYGYTF. This chain connects TRBV29-1 to TRBJ1-2; 7 positions agree with TRBD1. Germline V lookup: CDR1 SQVTM, CDR2 ANQGSEA. The V and J ends lost 6 bases and 2 bases, in that order; junction bases with no gene match: 9. The CDR3 runs 14 residues.

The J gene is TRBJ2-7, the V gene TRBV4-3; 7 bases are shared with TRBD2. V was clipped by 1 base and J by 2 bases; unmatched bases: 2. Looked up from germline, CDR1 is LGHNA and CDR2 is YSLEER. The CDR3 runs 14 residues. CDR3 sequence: CASSQGEGPYEQYF. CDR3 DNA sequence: TGCGCCAGCAGCCAAGGGGAGGGGCCCTACGAGCAGTACTTC.

The CDR3 DNA follows: TGTGCCAGCACCTCCCCCGAGGGATACGAGCAGTACTTC. It yields the protein CASTSPEGYEQYF. The chain has TRBV11-2 and TRBJ2-7; maybe TRBD2 (5 bases). The CDR3 extends over 13 amino acids. Germline V lookup: CDR1 SGHAT, CDR2 FQNNGV. With 7 bases removed from V and 4 bases from J, the gap between germline ends came to 14 bases.

CDR3 loop: CASSQDDRTVPYEQYF. As DNA, the CDR3 is TGCGCCAGCAGCCAAGATGACAGGACGGTACCCTACGAGCAGTACTTC. The chain couples TRBV5-1 to TRBJ2-7; TRBD1 is a possible D gene (6 bases). Trimming removed 4 bases at V and 2 bases at J, with 19 bases between. Germline values: CDR1 SGHRS, CDR2 YFSETQ. This CDR3 contains 16 residues.

The CDR3 coding sequence is TGCAGAGCAGGGGCTACCACAGATACGCAGTATTTT. This codes for CRAGATTDTQYF. V gene TRBV29-1 combines with J gene TRBJ2-3; D possibly corresponds to TRBD1 (6 bases). The CDR3 has 12 amino acids. Germline values: CDR1 SQVTM, CDR2 ANQGSEA.

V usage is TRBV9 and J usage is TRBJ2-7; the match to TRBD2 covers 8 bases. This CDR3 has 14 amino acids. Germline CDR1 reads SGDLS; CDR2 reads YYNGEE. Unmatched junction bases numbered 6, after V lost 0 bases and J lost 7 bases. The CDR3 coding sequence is TGTGCCAGCAGCGTAGACGAGGTAGCGGGGGAGCAGTACTTC. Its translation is CASSVDEVAGEQYF.

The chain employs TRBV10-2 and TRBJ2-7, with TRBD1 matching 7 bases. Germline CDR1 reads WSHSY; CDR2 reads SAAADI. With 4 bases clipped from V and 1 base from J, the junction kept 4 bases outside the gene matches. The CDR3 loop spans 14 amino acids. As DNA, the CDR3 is TGCGCCAGCAGTGTAACAGGGGCGTCCTACGAGCAGTACTTC. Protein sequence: CASSVTGASYEQYF.

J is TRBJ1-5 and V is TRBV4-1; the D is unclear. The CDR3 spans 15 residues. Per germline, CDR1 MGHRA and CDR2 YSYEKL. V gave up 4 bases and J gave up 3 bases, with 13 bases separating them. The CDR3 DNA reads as TGCGCCAGCAGCCCGGTCGGACGGGACAATCAGCCCCAGCATTTT. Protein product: CASSPVGRDNQPQHF.

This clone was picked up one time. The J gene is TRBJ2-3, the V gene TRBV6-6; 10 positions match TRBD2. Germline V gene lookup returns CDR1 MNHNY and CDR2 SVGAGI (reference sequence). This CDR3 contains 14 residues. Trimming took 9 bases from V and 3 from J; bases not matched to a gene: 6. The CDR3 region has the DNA TGTGCCAGTGGGACTAGCGAGGGAACAGATACGCAGTATTTT. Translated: CASGTSEGTDTQYF.

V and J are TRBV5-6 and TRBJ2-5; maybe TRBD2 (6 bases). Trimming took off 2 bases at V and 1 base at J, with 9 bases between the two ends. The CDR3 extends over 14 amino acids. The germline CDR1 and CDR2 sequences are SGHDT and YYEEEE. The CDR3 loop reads CASSFGGVQETQYF. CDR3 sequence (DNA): TGTGCCAGCAGCTTTGGAGGGGTCCAAGAGACCCAGTACTTC.

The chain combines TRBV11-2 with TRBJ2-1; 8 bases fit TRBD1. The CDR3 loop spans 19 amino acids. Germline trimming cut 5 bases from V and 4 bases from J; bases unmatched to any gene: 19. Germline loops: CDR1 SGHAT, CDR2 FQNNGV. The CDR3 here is CASSHLSQGDFLAYNEQFF. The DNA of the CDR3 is TGTGCCAGCAGCCACCTATCACAGGGGGATTTTCTGGCGTACAATGAGCAGTTCTTC.

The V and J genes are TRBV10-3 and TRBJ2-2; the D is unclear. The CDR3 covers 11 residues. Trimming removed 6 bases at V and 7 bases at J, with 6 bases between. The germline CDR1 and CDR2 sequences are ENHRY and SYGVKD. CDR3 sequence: CAIRGYGELFF. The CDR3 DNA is TGTGCCATCAGGGGCTACGGGGAGCTGTTTTTT.

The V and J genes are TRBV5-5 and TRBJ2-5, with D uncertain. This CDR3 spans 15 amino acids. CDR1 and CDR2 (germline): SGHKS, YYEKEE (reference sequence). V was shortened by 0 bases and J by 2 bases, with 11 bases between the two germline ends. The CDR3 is CASSLGAPRQETQYF. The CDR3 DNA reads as TGTGCCAGCAGCTTGGGGGCCCCTCGACAAGAGACCCAGTACTTC.